Here is one T cell receptor beta chain with its context. Method: immunoSEQ multiplex PCR; TCRdb's copy keeps in-frame clones and lacks some. This sample has about 57,000 clones, with around 90% found just once. This entry belongs to a study of graft-versus-host responses after intestinal transplantation. V lost 7 bases and J lost 4, with 19 bases in between. In germline, CDR1 is SQVTM, CDR2 ANQGSEA. This CDR3 is 14 amino acids long. The J gene is TRBJ1-2, the V gene TRBV29-1, with D possibly matching TRBD1 (6 bases). This TCR was recovered from a human patient who received an intestinal transplant, so some T cells may come from the graft donor. The material sequenced was PBMCs, taken 26 days after transplant. The CDR3 DNA reads TGCAGCGCTGCGTCAGGGGAGGGACCCTATGGCTACACCTTC. This encodes CSAASGEGPYGYTF.